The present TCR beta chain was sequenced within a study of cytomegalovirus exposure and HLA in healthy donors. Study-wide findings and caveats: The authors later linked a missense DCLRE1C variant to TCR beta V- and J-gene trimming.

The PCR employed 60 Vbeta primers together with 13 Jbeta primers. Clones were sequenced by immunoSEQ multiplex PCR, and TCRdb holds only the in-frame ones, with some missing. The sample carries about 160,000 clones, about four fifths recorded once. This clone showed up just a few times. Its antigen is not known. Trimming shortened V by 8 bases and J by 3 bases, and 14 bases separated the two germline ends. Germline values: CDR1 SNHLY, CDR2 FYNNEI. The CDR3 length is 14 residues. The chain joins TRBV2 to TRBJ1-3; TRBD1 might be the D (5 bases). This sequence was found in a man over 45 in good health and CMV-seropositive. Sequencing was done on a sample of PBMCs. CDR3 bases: TGTGCCAGCCGCGGGGGTAATGTTGGAAACACCATATATTTT. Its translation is CASRGGNVGNTIYF.